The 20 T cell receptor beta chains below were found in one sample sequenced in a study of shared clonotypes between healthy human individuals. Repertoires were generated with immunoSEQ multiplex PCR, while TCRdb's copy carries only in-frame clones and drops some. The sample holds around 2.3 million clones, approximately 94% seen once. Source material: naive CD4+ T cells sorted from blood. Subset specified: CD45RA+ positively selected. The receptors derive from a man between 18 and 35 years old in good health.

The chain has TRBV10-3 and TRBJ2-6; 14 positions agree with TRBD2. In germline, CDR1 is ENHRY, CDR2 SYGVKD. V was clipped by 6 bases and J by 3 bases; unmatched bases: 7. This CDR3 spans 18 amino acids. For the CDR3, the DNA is TGTGCCATCAGCCCGACTAGCGGGAGGGCAGGTGGGGCCAACGTCCTGACTTTC. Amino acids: CAISPTSGRAGGANVLTF.

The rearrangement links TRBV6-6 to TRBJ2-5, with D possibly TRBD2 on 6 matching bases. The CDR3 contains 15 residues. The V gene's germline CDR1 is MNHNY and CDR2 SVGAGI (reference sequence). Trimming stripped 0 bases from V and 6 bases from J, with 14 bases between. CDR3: CASSYSGRAGKTQYF. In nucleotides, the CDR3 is TGTGCCAGCAGTTACTCGGGCAGGGCGGGAAAGACCCAGTACTTC.

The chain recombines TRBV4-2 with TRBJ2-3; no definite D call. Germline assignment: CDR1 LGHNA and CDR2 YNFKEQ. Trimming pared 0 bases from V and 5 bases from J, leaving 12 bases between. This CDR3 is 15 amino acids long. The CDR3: CASSQEAAARDTQYF. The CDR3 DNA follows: TGTGCCAGCAGCCAAGAGGCGGCGGCCAGAGATACGCAGTATTTT.

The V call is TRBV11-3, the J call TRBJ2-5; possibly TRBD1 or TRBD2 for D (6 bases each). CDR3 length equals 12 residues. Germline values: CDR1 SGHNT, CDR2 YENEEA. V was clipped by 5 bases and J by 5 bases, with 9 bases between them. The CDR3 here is CASSKGGETQYF. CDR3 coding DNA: TGTGCCAGCAGCAAAGGGGGGGAGACCCAGTACTTC.

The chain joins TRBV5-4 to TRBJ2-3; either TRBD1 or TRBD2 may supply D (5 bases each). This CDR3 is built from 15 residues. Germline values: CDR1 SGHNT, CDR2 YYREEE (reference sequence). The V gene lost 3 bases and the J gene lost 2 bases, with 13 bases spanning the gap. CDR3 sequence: CASSWGSGFTDTQYF. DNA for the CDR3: TGTGCCAGCAGCTGGGGGTCAGGTTTCACAGATACGCAGTATTTT.

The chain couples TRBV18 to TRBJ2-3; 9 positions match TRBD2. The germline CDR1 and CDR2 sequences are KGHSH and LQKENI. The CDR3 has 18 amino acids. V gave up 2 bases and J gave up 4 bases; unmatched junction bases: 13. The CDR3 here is CASSPIRAGGRNSDTQYF. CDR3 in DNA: TGTGCCAGCTCACCAATCCGTGCGGGGGGGCGAAATTCAGATACGCAGTATTTT.

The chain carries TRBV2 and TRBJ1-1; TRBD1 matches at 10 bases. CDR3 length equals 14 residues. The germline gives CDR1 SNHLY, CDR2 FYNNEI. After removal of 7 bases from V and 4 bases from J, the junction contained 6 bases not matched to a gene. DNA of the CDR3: TGTGCCAGCATTAGGGGACAGGGGTTCACTGAAGCTTTCTTT. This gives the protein CASIRGQGFTEAFF.

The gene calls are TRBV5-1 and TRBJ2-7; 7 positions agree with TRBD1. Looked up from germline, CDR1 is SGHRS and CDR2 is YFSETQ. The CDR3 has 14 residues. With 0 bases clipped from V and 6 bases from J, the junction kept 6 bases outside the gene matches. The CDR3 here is CASSLDPTGFEQYF. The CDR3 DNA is TGCGCCAGCAGCTTGGACCCGACAGGGTTCGAGCAGTACTTC.

CDR3 protein: CASSLGSSQETQYF. The CDR3 bases are TGTGCCAGCAGCTTAGGTAGTTCCCAAGAGACCCAGTACTTC. V usage is TRBV11-3 and J usage is TRBJ2-5; no clear D gene. The CDR3 runs to 14 residues. Trimming cost V 1 base and J 1 base, with 7 bases left between them. Germline CDR1 and CDR2: SGHNT and YENEEA.

The CDR3 here is CASSLGRAGANVLTF. The CDR3 DNA reads TGTGCCAGCAGCTTAGGTCGGGCTGGGGCCAACGTCCTGACTTTC. The chain links TRBV11-2 to TRBJ2-6; D is unresolved. The CDR3 has 15 amino acids. V gave up 1 base and J gave up 2 bases, with 6 bases separating them. CDR1 is SGHAT, CDR2 FQNNGV, per germline.

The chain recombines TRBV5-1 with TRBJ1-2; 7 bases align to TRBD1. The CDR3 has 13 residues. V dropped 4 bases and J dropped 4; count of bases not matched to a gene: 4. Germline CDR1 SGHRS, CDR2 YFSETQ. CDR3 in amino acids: CASSRDSFYGYTF. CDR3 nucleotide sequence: TGCGCCAGCAGCCGGGACAGTTTCTATGGCTACACCTTC.

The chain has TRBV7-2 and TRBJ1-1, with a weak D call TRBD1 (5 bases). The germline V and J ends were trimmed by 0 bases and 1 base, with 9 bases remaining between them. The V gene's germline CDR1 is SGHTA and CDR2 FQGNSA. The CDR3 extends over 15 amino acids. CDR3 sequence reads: CASSLAGHQNTEAFF. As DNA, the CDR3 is TGTGCCAGCAGCTTAGCAGGACACCAGAACACTGAAGCTTTCTTT.

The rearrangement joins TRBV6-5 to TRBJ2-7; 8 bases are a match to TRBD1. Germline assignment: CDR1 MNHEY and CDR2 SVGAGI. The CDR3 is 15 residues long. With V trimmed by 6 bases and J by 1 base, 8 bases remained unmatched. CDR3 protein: CASSTSGQGSYEQYF. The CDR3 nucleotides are TGTGCCAGCAGCACCTCCGGACAGGGTTCCTACGAGCAGTACTTC.

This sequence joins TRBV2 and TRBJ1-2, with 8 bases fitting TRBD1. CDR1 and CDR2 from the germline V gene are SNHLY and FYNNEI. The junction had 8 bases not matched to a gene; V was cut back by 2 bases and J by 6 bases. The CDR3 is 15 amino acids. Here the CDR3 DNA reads TGTGCCAGCAGTGAATCCCCCGGGACAGGCGATGGCTACACCTTC. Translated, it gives CASSESPGTGDGYTF. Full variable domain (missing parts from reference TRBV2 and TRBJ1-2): EPEVTQTPSHQVTQMGQEVILRCVPISNHLYFYWYRQILGQKVEFLVSFYNNEISEKSEIFDDQFSVERPDGSNFTLKIRSTKLEDSAMYFCASSESPGTGDGYTFGSGTRLTVV.

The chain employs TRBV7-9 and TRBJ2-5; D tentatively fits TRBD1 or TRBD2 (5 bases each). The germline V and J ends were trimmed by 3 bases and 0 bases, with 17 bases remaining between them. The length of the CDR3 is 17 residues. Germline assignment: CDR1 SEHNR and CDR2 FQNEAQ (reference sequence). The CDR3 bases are TGTGCCAGCAGCTTGCGCTATGGTGGGACGTACCAAGAGACCCAGTACTTC. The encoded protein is CASSLRYGGTYQETQYF.

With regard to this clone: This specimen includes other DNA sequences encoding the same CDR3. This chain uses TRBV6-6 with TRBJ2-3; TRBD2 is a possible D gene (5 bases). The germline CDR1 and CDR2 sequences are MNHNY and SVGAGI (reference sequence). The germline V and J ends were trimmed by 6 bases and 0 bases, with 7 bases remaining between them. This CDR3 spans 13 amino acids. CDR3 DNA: TGTGCCAGCAGGAGGGATAGCACAGATACGCAGTATTTT. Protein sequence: CASRRDSTDTQYF.

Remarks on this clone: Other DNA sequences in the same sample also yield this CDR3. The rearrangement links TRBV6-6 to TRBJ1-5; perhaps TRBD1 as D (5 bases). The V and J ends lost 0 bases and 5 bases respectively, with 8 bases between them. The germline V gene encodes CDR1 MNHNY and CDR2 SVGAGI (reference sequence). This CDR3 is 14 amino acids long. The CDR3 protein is CASSYSGGDQPQHF. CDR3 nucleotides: TGTGCCAGCAGTTACTCGGGAGGGGATCAGCCCCAGCATTTT.

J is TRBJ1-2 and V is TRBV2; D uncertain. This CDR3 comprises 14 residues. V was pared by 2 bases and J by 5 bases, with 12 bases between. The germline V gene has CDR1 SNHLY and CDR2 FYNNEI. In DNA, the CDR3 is TGTGCCAGCAGTGAATATCCGATTGATTATGGCTACACCTTC. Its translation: CASSEYPIDYGYTF. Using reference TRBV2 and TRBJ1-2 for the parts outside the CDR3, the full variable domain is EPEVTQTPSHQVTQMGQEVILRCVPISNHLYFYWYRQILGQKVEFLVSFYNNEISEKSEIFDDQFSVERPDGSNFTLKIRSTKLEDSAMYFCASSEYPIDYGYTFGSGTRLTVV.

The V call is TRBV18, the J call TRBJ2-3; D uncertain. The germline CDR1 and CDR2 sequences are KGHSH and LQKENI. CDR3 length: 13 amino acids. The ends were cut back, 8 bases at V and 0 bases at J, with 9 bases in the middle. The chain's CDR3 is CASRPGSTDTQYF. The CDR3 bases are TGTGCCAGCCGACCGGGTAGCACAGATACGCAGTATTTT.

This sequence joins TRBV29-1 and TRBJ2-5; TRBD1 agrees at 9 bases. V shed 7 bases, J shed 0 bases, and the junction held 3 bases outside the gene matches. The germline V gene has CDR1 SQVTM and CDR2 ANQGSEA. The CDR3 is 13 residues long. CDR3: CSADRGYQETQYF. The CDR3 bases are TGCAGCGCGGACAGGGGATACCAAGAGACCCAGTACTTC.